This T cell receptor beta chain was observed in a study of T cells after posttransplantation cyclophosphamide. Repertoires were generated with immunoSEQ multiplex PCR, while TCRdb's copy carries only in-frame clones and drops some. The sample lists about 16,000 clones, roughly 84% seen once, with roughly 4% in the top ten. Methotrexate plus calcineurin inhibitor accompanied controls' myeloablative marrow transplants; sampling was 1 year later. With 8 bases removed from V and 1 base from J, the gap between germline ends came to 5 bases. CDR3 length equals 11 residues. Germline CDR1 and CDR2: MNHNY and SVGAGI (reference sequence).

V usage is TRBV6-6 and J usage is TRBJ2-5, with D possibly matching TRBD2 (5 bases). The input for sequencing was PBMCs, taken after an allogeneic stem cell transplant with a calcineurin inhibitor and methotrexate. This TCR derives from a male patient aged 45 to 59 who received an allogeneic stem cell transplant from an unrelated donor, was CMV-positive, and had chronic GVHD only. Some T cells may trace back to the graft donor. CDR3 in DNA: TGTGCCAGCGGGAGCCAAGAGACCCAGTACTTC. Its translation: CASGSQETQYF.